At least ten counts were recorded for the clone carrying this T cell receptor beta chain. The entry originates in a study of regulatory T cells in long-lasting Graves disease. Germline assignment: CDR1 SNHLY and CDR2 FYNNEI. The CDR3 has 18 residues. The V gene end was trimmed by 6 bases and the J gene end by 5 bases; junction bases not matched to a gene: 15. The time point: persistent/refractory GD, antithyroid drugs over 5 years with positive TRAb. RNA extracted from PBMCs served as the sequencing template. Tubes containing EDTA received approximately 9.8 milliliters of drawn peripheral blood. Both iRepertoire HTBI primers and Arm-PCR of CDR3 regions were used to build the TCR beta libraries. TCRdb processed the multiplex PCR reads anew with MiXCR; each CDR3 protein has one entry. The sample includes 310,000 or so distinct CDR3 sequences, approximately 20% of them seen just once.

This TCR derives from a female donor with Graves disease. The chain uses TRBV2 and TRBJ2-5; 13 bases are a match to TRBD2. Specimen: peripheral blood mononuclear cells (PBMCs), collected when the disease was refractory, from a patient treated with antithyroid drugs. The CDR3 nucleotides are TGTGCCAGCAGACCCAACCGAATAACTAGCGGGGGGGAGGAGACCCAGTACTTC. Protein product: CASRPNRITSGGEETQYF. The whole variable domain, remainder taken from reference TRBV2 and TRBJ2-5, is EPEVTQTPSHQVTQMGQEVILRCVPISNHLYFYWYRQILGQKVEFLVSFYNNEISEKSEIFDDQFSVERPDGSNFTLKIRSTKLEDSAMYFCASRPNRITSGGEETQYFGPGTRLLVL.